This T cell receptor beta chain was recovered during a study of blood T cells in healthy people across ages (dated by TCRdb to between 2015 and 2017). For the study in its entirety: Template switching captured roughly one uniquely barcoded TCR beta cDNA molecule per two T cells in model experiments. The study measured age-related changes in TCR beta repertoire diversity using deep sequencing normalized with unique cDNA molecular identifiers. Four age groups were formed from the donors: young (average around 15 years), middle-aged (approximately 40), aged (more than 55) and long-lived (around 82). Donors of different ages were randomly distributed across sequencing lanes to avoid experimental bias. Two additional independent replicas of 1 million unique cDNA reads from the same blood draw were analyzed for two donors (one aged 18 to 30 and one aged 80 or older). General study outcomes and caveats: Total diversity estimates from one million sequenced T cells were considered lower bounds and underestimates. Compared with the aged group, more naive CD4+ T cells, fewer expanded clones and increased TCR diversity were shown by the long-lived group, suggesting age selection. Because profiling used bulk unsorted PBMCs, naive and antigen-experienced compartments could not be compared conclusively. Because donor CMV infection status was unknown, age-related changes in expanded clonotypes were potentially confounded. Observed TCR beta diversity per million T cells fell roughly linearly with age, and a significant reduction was already apparent by age roughly 40. A strong correlation was found between observed TCR beta diversity and the percentage of naive T cells measured by flow cytometry.

Libraries were made using 5' RACE. The sequencing machine was an Illumina HiSeq 2500. A second roughly 6 to 12 cycle PCR used a sample-barcoded 5' primer and a J-beta primer mix. A unique molecular identifier was introduced onto each TCR beta cDNA molecule by a template-switch 5' adaptor carrying 12 random nucleotides. Each sample yielded at least 2.5 million CDR3-containing paired-end reads. First-strand cDNA was synthesized from all RNA with the Mint cDNA synthesis kit, primed by a TRBC-specific oligonucleotide. Following uracil-DNA glycosylase treatment, a first 18-cycle PCR with universal primers M1SS and BC2_uni_R was performed on all cDNA. For the original study's pipeline: Each sample was normalized by randomly selecting 1 million high-quality reads, each carrying a distinct molecular identifier. Reads with shared molecular identifiers were discarded instead of being binned into consensus sequences. MiTCR, with a Q25 quality threshold and the strictest error-elimination algorithm, was used for CDR3 identification, clonotype clustering and error correction. A nonparametric unseen species model with Euler transformation was used to estimate a lower bound on total TCR beta diversity. TCRdb reanalyzed the raw reads on its own, using fastp at Q25 for trimming and MiXCR for clone calling, and kept in-frame beta chains. Each CDR3 protein appears once, grouped with its most common genes and DNA. These V and J calls are TCRdb output, not the study's own analysis. The sample table contains hundreds of thousands of distinct CDR3 sequences; only one count was recorded for more than 55% of them. Roughly 24% of the sample goes to the ten largest clones.

The CDR3 runs 11 amino acids, cysteine and phenylalanine included. CDR3 DNA is the only sequence kept; it has 33 bases, read in frame from the first base. CDR1 and CDR2 were assigned from the germline V gene as LGHNT and FRNRAP. V is reduced by 2 bases and J by 3 bases, leaving a spacing of 2 bases between them. This clonotype was detected only a few times. This clone's antigen is unknown. Base quality data are lacking; no much larger clone is found one base away. The roughly 37 donors, aged about 6 to 95 years, were systemically healthy Caucasian individuals from Russia. About 9.1 milliliters of peripheral blood were collected from each donor into EDTA-treated Vacutainer tubes. PBMCs were isolated by Ficoll-Paque density-gradient centrifugation, with at least 6 million obtained per sample. Total RNA, at least 6 micrograms per sample, was extracted from PBMCs with Trizol reagent. For every donor, flow cytometry on a PBMC aliquot measured the percentage of naive CD45RAhigh/CD27high T cells.

The sequence was collected from a middle-aged man in good health. The rearranged segments are TRBV12-5 and TRBJ2-7, with no confident D gene call. Input material: blood. The sequenced DNA: TGTGCTAGTGGTTTGAACTACGAGCAGTACTTC. It is translated as CASGLNYEQYF.